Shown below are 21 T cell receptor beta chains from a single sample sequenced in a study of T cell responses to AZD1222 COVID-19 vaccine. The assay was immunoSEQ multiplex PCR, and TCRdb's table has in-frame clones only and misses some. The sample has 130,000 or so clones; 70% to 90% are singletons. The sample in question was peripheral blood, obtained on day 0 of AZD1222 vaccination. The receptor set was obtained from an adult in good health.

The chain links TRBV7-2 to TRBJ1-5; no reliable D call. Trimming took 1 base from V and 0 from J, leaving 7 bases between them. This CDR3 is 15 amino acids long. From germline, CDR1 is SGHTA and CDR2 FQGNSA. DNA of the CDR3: TGTGCCAGCAGCTTAGAGAGTAATAGCAATCAGCCCCAGCATTTT. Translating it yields CASSLESNSNQPQHF.

The CDR3 spells CASSRYNTRRLNEQYF. CDR3 DNA: TGTGCCAGCAGCCGTTATAACACACGCCGGTTGAACGAGCAGTACTTC. The genes are TRBV5-5 and TRBJ2-7; D is undetermined. There are 16 residues in the CDR3. The V gene lost 4 bases and the J gene lost 5 bases, with 22 bases spanning the gap. Germline CDR1 reads SGHKS; CDR2 reads YYEKEE (reference sequence).

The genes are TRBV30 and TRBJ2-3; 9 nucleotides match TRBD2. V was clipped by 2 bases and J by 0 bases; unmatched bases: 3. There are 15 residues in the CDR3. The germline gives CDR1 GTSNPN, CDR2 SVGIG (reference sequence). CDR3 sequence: CAWSLTSGSTDTQYF. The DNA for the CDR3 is TGTGCCTGGAGTCTGACTAGCGGTAGCACAGATACGCAGTATTTT.

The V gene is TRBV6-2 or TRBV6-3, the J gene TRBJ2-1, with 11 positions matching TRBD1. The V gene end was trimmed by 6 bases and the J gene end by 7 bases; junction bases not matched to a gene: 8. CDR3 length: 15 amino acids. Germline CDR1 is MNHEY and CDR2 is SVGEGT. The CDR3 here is CASSWTGGVGNEQFF. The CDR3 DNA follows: TGTGCCAGCAGCTGGACAGGGGGCGTTGGAAATGAGCAGTTCTTC.

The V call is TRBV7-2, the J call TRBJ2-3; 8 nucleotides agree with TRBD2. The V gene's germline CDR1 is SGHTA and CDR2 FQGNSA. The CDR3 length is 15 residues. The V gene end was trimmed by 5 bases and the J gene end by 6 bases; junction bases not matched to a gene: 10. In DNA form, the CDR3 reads TGTGCCAGCAGCCCGAACGGCGGGGGGTTTGATACGCAGTATTTT. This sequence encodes CASSPNGGGFDTQYF.

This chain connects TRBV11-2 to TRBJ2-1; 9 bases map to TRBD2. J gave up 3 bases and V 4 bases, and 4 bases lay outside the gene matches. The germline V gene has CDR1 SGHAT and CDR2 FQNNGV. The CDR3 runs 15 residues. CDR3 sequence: CASSYPSGNYNEQFF. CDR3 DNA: TGTGCCAGCAGCTACCCTAGCGGGAACTACAATGAGCAGTTCTTC.

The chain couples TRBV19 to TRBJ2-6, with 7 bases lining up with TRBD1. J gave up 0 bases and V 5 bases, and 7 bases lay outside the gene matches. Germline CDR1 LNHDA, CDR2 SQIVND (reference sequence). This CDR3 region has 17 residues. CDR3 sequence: CASSLQGTSSGANVLTF. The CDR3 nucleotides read TGTGCCAGTAGTTTACAGGGGACATCCTCTGGGGCCAACGTCCTGACTTTC. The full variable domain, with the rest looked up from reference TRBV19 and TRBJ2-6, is DGGITQSPKYLFRKEGQNVTLSCEQNLNHDAMYWYRQDPGQGLRLIYYSQIVNDFQKGDIAEGYSVSREKKESFPLTVTSAQKNPTAFYLCASSLQGTSSGANVLTFGAGSRLTVL.

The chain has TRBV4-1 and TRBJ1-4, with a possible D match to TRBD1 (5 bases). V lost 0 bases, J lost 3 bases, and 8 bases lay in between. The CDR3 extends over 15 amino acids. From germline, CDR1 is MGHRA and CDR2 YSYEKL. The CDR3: CASSQEGLANEKLFF. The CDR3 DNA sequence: TGCGCCAGCAGCCAAGAGGGGCTAGCTAATGAAAAACTGTTTTTT.

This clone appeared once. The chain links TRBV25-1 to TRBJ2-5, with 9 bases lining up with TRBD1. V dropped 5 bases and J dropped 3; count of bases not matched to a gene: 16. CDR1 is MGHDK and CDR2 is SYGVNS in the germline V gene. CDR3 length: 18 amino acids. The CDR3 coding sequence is TGTGCCAGCAGTCTTGGGATGGCACAGGGGGCCTACGAAGAGACCCAGTACTTC. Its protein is CASSLGMAQGAYEETQYF. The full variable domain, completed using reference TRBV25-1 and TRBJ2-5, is EADIYQTPRYLVIGTGKKITLECSQTMGHDKMYWYQQDPGMELHLIHYSYGVNSTEKGDLSSESTVSRIRTEHFPLTLESARPSHTSQYLCASSLGMAQGAYEETQYFGPGTRLLVL.

The CDR3 nucleotides read TGTGCCAGTAGTGAGAGGCTGACCACTGAAGCTTTCTTT. Translated: CASSERLTTEAFF. The chain combines TRBV19 with TRBJ1-1; D not resolved. V was trimmed by 5 bases and J by 4 bases, leaving 11 bases between them. Looked up from germline, CDR1 is LNHDA and CDR2 is SQIVND (reference sequence). The CDR3 runs to 13 residues.

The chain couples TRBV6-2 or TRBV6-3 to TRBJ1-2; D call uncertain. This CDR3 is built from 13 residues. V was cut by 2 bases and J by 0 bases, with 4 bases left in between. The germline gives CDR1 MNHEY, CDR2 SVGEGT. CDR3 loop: CASSYEANYGYTF. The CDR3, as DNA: TGTGCCAGCAGTTACGAAGCTAACTATGGCTACACCTTC.

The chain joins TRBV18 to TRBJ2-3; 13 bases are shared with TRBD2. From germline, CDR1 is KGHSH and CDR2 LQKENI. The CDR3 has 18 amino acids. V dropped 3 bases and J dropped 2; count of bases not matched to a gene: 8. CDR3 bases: TGTGCCAGCTCACCTGGACTAGCGGGAGACTCAAACACAGATACGCAGTATTTT. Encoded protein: CASSPGLAGDSNTDTQYF.

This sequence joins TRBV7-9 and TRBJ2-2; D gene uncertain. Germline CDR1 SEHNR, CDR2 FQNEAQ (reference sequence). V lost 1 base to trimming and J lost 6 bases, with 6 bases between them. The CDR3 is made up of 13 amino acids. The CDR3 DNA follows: TGTGCCAGCAGCTTAGACTCCCCCGGGGAGCTGTTTTTT. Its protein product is CASSLDSPGELFF.

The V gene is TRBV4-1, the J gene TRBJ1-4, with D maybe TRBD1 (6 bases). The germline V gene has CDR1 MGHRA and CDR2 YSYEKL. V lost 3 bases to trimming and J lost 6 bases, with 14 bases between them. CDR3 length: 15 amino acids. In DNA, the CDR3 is TGCGCCAGCAGCCAGAACAGGGTAAGGGATGAAAAACTGTTTTTT. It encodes CASSQNRVRDEKLFF.

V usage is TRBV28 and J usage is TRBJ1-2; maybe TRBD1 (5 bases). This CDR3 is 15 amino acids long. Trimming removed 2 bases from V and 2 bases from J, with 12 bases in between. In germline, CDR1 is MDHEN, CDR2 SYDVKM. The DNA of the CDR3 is TGTGCCAGCAGTTTAACGGAGGGGATGAACTATGGCTACACCTTC. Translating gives CASSLTEGMNYGYTF.

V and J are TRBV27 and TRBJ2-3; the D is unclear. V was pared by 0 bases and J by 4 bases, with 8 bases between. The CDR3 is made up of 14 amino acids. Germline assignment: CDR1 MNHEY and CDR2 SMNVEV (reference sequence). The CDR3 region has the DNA TGTGCCAGCAGTTTATCGAGGTTCGCAGATACGCAGTATTTT. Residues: CASSLSRFADTQYF.

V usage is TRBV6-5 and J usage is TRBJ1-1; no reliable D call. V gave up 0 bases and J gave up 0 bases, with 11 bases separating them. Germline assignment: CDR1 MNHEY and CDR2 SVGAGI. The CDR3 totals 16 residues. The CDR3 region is CASSYSRFGMNTEAFF. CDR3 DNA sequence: TGTGCCAGCAGTTACTCTCGGTTCGGCATGAACACTGAAGCTTTCTTT.

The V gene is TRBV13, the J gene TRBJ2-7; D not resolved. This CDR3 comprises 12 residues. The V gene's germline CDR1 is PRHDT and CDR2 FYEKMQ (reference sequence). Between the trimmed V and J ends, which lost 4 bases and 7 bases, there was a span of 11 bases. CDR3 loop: CASSSHSLEQYF. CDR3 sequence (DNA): TGTGCCAGCAGCTCCCACTCCCTGGAGCAGTACTTC. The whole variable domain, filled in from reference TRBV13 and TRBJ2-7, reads AAGVIQSPRHLIKEKRETATLKCYPIPRHDTVYWYQQGPGQDPQFLISFYEKMQSDKGSIPDRFSAQQFSDYHSELNMSSLELGDSALYFCASSSHSLEQYFGPGTRLTVT.

The CDR3 nucleotides are TGTGCCAGCAGTAGAGCGACTACCCCAATTGACAATGAGCAGTTCTTC. It codes for CASSRATTPIDNEQFF. The chain joins TRBV6-4 to TRBJ2-1; D is possibly TRBD2 (5 bases). CDR3 length: 16 amino acids. Looked up from germline, CDR1 is MRHNA and CDR2 is SNTAGT. Deletions cut 5 bases from V and 5 bases from J, with 19 bases between.

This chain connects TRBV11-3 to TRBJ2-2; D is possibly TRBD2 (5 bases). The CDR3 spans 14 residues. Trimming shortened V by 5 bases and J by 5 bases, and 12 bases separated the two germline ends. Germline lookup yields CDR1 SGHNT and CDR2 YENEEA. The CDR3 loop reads CASSRATSTGELFF. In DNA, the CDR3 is TGTGCCAGCAGCCGGGCCACTAGTACCGGGGAGCTGTTTTTT.

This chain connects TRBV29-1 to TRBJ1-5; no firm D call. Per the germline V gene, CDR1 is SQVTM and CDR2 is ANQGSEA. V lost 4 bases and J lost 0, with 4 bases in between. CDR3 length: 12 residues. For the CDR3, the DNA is TGCAGCGTTGGGACTAGCAATCAGCCCCAGCATTTT. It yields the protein CSVGTSNQPQHF.